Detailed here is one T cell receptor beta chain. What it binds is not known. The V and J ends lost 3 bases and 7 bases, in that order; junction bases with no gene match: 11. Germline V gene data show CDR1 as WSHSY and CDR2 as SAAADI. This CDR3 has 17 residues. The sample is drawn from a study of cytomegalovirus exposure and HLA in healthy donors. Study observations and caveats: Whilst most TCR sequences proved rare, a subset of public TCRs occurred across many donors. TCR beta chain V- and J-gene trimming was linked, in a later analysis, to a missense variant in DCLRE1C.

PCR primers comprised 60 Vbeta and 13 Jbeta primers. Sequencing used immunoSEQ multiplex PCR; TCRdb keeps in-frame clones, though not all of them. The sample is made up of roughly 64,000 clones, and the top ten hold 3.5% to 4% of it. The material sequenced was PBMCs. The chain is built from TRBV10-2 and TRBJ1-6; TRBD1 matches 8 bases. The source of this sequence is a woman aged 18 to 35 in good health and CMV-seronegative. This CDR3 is CASSDPLGQGTNSPLHF. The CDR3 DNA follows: TGCGCCAGCAGTGATCCCCTAGGACAGGGTACAAATTCACCCCTCCACTTT.